These 14 T cell receptor beta chains were all obtained from the same sample, sequenced in a study of beta chain features in type 1 diabetes. Since all of the isolated RNA was reverse transcribed, expressed TCRB transcripts were what got sequenced. The protocol was immunoSEQ multiplex PCR, while the TCRdb copy is restricted to in-frame clones and leaves out a portion. The sample has over 300,000 clones; 7% to 10% are singletons. Findings and limits, study-wide: Patients with Type 1 diabetes showed moderately but significantly shorter TCRB CDR3s in all four CD4+ subsets.

These receptors' antigens are unknown. Sequencing used central memory CD4+ T cells from blood. These receptors all come from a man aged 25-40 years with type 1 diabetes.

There are a few counts of this clone. The chain links TRBV6-6 to TRBJ2-1; no clear D. The V end was cut by 4 bases, the J end by 7 bases, with 8 bases between. Germline loops: CDR1 MNHNY, CDR2 SVGAGI (reference sequence). The CDR3 runs to 12 residues. The CDR3 sequence is CASSLQVNEQFF. Here the CDR3 DNA reads TGTGCCAGCAGTTTGCAGGTGAATGAGCAGTTCTTC.

This chain links TRBV5-6 with TRBJ2-7; D gene uncertain. The germline gives CDR1 SGHDT, CDR2 YYEEEE. CDR3 size: 13 residues. Trimming removed 4 bases from V and 4 bases from J, with 12 bases in between. Written as DNA, the CDR3 is TGTGCCAGCAGCCCTGGTCGGGTGTACGAGCAGTACTTC. Translated, it gives CASSPGRVYEQYF.

This clone occurred a few times. The J gene is TRBJ2-1, the V gene TRBV30; the D gene is possibly TRBD1 (5 bases). Trimming stripped 3 bases from V and 5 bases from J, with 14 bases between. The CDR3 runs to 14 residues. From germline, CDR1 is GTSNPN and CDR2 SVGIG (reference sequence). CDR3 sequence: CAWSDWAGNNEQFF. The CDR3 DNA reads as TGTGCCTGGAGCGACTGGGCAGGGAACAATGAGCAGTTCTTC.

Remarks on this clone: Other nucleotide sequences in the sample specify the same CDR3. This chain connects TRBV7-2 to TRBJ2-5; tentative D call: TRBD1 (6 bases). CDR1 is SGHTA and CDR2 is FQGNSA in the germline V gene. CDR3 size: 15 residues. Trimming left V 5 bases short and J 5 bases short, with 18 bases between. The CDR3 spells CASSLGGRGEETQYF. In nucleotides, the CDR3 is TGTGCCAGCAGCCTTGGTGGCAGGGGAGAGGAGACCCAGTACTTC. Full variable domain (outside the CDR3, taken from reference TRBV7-2 and TRBJ2-5): GAGVSQSPSNKVTEKGKDVELRCDPISGHTALYWYRQSLGQGLEFLIYFQGNSAPDKSGLPSDRFSAERTGGSVSTLTIQRTQQEDSAVYLCASSLGGRGEETQYFGPGTRLLVL.

This clone was counted only a few times. The chain has TRBV7-2 and TRBJ1-2, with D uncertain. V was pared by 5 bases and J by 4 bases, with 11 bases between. The germline CDR1 and CDR2 sequences are SGHTA and FQGNSA. The length of the CDR3 is 13 residues. The CDR3 here is CASSQDSGYGYTF. Written as DNA, the CDR3 is TGTGCCAGCAGCCAGGACTCGGGCTATGGCTACACCTTC.

This clone was seen a handful of times. CDR3 bases: TGTGCCAGCAGCCGGGGAGGACAGGGGTTGAATTCACCCCTCCACTTT. It yields the protein CASSRGGQGLNSPLHF. The J gene is TRBJ1-6, the V gene TRBV14; 9 nucleotides match TRBD1. Germline V CDR1 and CDR2: SGHDN, FVKESK. The CDR3 is 16 amino acids. Trimming took 4 bases from V and 7 from J; bases not matched to a gene: 8.

This clone turned up a few times. This rearrangement joins TRBV2 to TRBJ1-5, with 8 bases that match TRBD1. CDR3 length: 13 residues. Germline V gene sequence: CDR1 SNHLY, CDR2 FYNNEI. V trimming: 7 bases; J trimming: 5 bases; junction bases outside the gene matches: 4. Here the CDR3 DNA reads TGTGCCAGCACCAGGGGGCCGGATCAGCCCCAGCATTTT. Amino acid sequence: CASTRGPDQPQHF.

The chain recombines TRBV5-8 with TRBJ1-2; D call uncertain. The germline V gene has CDR1 SGHTS and CDR2 YDEGEE. There are 15 residues in the CDR3. Trimming shortened V by 0 bases and J by 8 bases, and 17 bases separated the two germline ends. The CDR3 loop is CASSLVPGPLRGYTF. CDR3 sequence (DNA): TGTGCCAGCAGCTTGGTACCCGGACCGTTAAGGGGCTACACCTTC.

CDR3 DNA sequence: TGTGCCAGTAAAAGCTATGGGCAGGGGGTCACCGGGGAGCTGTTTTTT. Residues: CASKSYGQGVTGELFF. V usage is TRBV19 and J usage is TRBJ2-2; 7 nucleotides line up with TRBD1. Germline V gene sequence: CDR1 LNHDA, CDR2 SQIVND (reference sequence). This CDR3 is built from 16 residues. V shed 7 bases, J shed 4 bases, and the junction held 12 bases outside the gene matches.

Only a few counts were recorded for this clone. J is TRBJ1-4 and V is TRBV2; D is undetermined. With 6 bases removed from V and 8 bases from J, the gap between germline ends came to 13 bases. The CDR3 length is 13 residues. Germline assignment: CDR1 SNHLY and CDR2 FYNNEI. The CDR3 loop reads CASSPGNWEKLFF. CDR3 bases: TGTGCCAGCAGCCCCGGCAATTGGGAAAAACTGTTTTTT.

The CDR3 loop reads CASSLDTGELFF. CDR3 coding DNA: TGTGCCAGCAGCTTAGATACCGGGGAGCTGTTTTTT. The chain carries TRBV7-7 and TRBJ2-2, with no clear D. V lost 1 base to trimming and J lost 5 bases, with 2 bases between them. Germline values: CDR1 SSHAT, CDR2 FNYEAQ (reference sequence). There are 12 residues in the CDR3.

The chain uses TRBV27 and TRBJ2-3; 9 bases line up with TRBD2. Germline CDR1 is MNHEY and CDR2 is SMNVEV (reference sequence). Trimming cost V 5 bases and J 4 bases; bases outside gene matches: 13. CDR3 length: 17 amino acids. The CDR3 here is CASSPLGISGGADTQYF. The CDR3 bases are TGTGCCAGCAGTCCGCTAGGAATTAGCGGGGGAGCAGATACGCAGTATTTT.

There are a few counts of this clone. This chain connects TRBV7-2 to TRBJ2-3; D is ambiguous. Trimming took off 5 bases at V and 6 bases at J, with 15 bases between the two ends. Germline V gene data show CDR1 as SGHTA and CDR2 as FQGNSA. There are 14 residues in the CDR3. This CDR3 reads CASSQFTRLDTQYF. The CDR3 DNA reads TGTGCCAGCAGCCAGTTCACCCGGTTGGATACGCAGTATTTT.

This clone occurred a few times. The V gene is TRBV25-1, the J gene TRBJ1-2; tentative D call: TRBD1 (6 bases). The CDR3 extends over 16 amino acids. In germline, CDR1 is MGHDK, CDR2 SYGVNS. The V gene lost 4 bases and the J gene lost 7 bases, with 22 bases spanning the gap. The CDR3 protein is CASSGDSLQGIGGYTF. The CDR3 nucleotides read TGTGCCAGCAGTGGCGATTCCTTACAGGGTATCGGTGGCTACACCTTC.